The 12 T cell receptor beta chains reported below all come from one sample, sequenced in a study of OX40 agonist ivuxolimab in advanced cancers. Some clones are missing from TCRdb's copy, which holds only in-frame ones; the method was immunoSEQ multiplex PCR. The table has 40,000 or so clones, more than 80% seen once. The sample consisted of CD4+ or CD8+ T cells sorted from blood, taken in a trial of the OX40 agonist ivuxolimab. Receptors were obtained from an adult with an advanced solid tumor such as melanoma, head and neck, liver or kidney cancer.

The chain joins TRBV12-5 to TRBJ2-1, with 11 bases aligning to TRBD2. Germline loops: CDR1 LGHNT, CDR2 FRNRAP. V dropped 5 bases and J dropped 7; count of bases not matched to a gene: 13. CDR3 size: 17 residues. The CDR3 is CASGPRPLAGGPNEQFF. Written as DNA, the CDR3 is TGTGCTAGTGGTCCGCGTCCCCTAGCGGGGGGCCCTAATGAGCAGTTCTTC.

The CDR3 region has the DNA TGTGCCAGCGGAAAGACAGCGTCCAAGGGAGATACGCAGTATTTT. It encodes CASGKTASKGDTQYF. V usage is TRBV5-4 and J usage is TRBJ2-3; D is possibly TRBD1 (5 bases). The V end was cut by 7 bases, the J end by 5 bases, with 20 bases between. The CDR3 consists of 15 residues. Germline CDR1 reads SGHNT; CDR2 reads YYREEE (reference sequence).

The chain employs TRBV10-1 and TRBJ2-1; tentatively, D is TRBD2 (6 bases). The CDR3 is 14 amino acids. Trimming removed 5 bases at V and 15 bases at J, with 23 bases between. Germline CDR1 is WNHNN and CDR2 is SYGVQD (reference sequence). The CDR3 is CASSPSEMGDSMFF. In nucleotides, the CDR3 is TGCGCCAGCAGTCCGTCGGAGATGGGGGACTCTATGTTCTTC.

As for this clone: Compared with germline, one end of the junction differs, possibly owing to a read error. This chain joins TRBV7-3 and TRBJ1-1; 7 bases map to TRBD1. Germline loops: CDR1 SGHTA, CDR2 FQGTGA. The CDR3 covers 16 residues. CDR3 sequence reads: CASSLTSGQQNTEAFF. In nucleotides, the CDR3 is TGTGCCAGCAGCCTAACTTCGGGACAGCAGAACACTGAAGCTTTCTTT.

The rearrangement uses TRBV7-2 and TRBJ1-1; no reliable D call. The CDR3 length is 13 residues. Germline V gives CDR1 SGHTA, CDR2 FQGNSA. Between the trimmed V and J ends, which lost 6 bases and 3 bases, there was a span of 11 bases. DNA of the CDR3: TGTGCCAGCAGTCCCCCCGGGGACACTGAAGCTTTCTTT. It is translated as CASSPPGDTEAFF.

CDR3 amino acids: CASSLAKGGETQYF. CDR3 nucleotides: TGTGCCAGCAGCTTGGCCAAAGGGGGGGAGACCCAGTACTTC. V and J are TRBV5-6 and TRBJ2-5; D assignment may be TRBD1 or TRBD2 (6 bases each). Trimming removed 0 bases from V and 5 bases from J, with 11 bases in between. Germline loops: CDR1 SGHDT, CDR2 YYEEEE. This CDR3 is built from 14 residues. The whole variable domain, remainder taken from reference TRBV5-6 and TRBJ2-5, is DAGVTQSPTHLIKTRGQQVTLRCSPKSGHDTVSWYQQALGQGPQFIFQYYEEEERQRGNFPDRFSGHQFPNYSSELNVNALLLGDSALYLCASSLAKGGETQYFGPGTRLLVL.

The chain couples TRBV6-1 to TRBJ2-3; maybe TRBD2 (6 bases). V lost 2 bases and J lost 4, with 16 bases in between. Germline CDR1 and CDR2: MNHNS and SASEGT. This CDR3 is built from 16 residues. CDR3 protein: CASSESYGEVADTQYF. The CDR3 DNA reads as TGTGCCAGCAGTGAATCTTACGGGGAGGTGGCAGATACGCAGTATTTT.

The chain uses TRBV7-3 and TRBJ2-7; D is ambiguous. This CDR3 has 13 amino acids. V lost 0 bases and J 8 bases, leaving 11 bases between the germline ends. The germline CDR1 and CDR2 sequences are SGHTA and FQGTGA. The CDR3 reads CASSLTGSDKQYF. CDR3 in DNA: TGTGCCAGCAGCTTAACTGGGTCAGATAAGCAGTACTTC.

The gene calls are TRBV5-1 and TRBJ2-7, with TRBD1 matching over 7 bases. This CDR3 spans 12 amino acids. Trimming cost V 3 bases and J 4 bases; bases outside gene matches: 1. Germline CDR1 reads SGHRS; CDR2 reads YFSETQ. The CDR3 spells CASSSQGYEQYF. As DNA, the CDR3 is TGCGCCAGCAGCTCACAGGGGTACGAGCAGTACTTC.

The DNA for the CDR3 is TGTGCCAGCAGCGTCCTTGACACCCCGAGCACAGATACGCAGTATTTT. Translated: CASSVLDTPSTDTQYF. The gene calls are TRBV9 and TRBJ2-3; D unclear. Deletions cut 2 bases from V and 0 bases from J, with 13 bases between. The germline V gene encodes CDR1 SGDLS and CDR2 YYNGEE. The CDR3 length is 16 residues.

V and J are TRBV30 and TRBJ2-3; D is ambiguous. V shed 2 bases and J shed 2 bases, with 5 bases lying between them. The CDR3 is 12 amino acids. Looked up from germline, CDR1 is GTSNPN and CDR2 is SVGIG (reference sequence). This CDR3 reads CAWSSFTDTQYF. The CDR3 region has the DNA TGTGCCTGGAGTTCCTTCACAGATACGCAGTATTTT.

The chain uses TRBV10-3 and TRBJ2-3, with 7 bases lining up with TRBD1. V was pared by 0 bases and J by 0 bases, with 6 bases of the junction left unmatched. The CDR3 consists of 17 residues. From germline, CDR1 is ENHRY and CDR2 SYGVKD. This CDR3 is CAISESGVGGSTDTQYF. CDR3 bases: TGTGCCATCAGTGAGTCTGGCGTAGGGGGCAGCACAGATACGCAGTATTTT.